The sequence of this T cell receptor (beta chain) was determined in a study of T-cell reconstitution after alpha-beta-depleted transplantation in children. In this sample, this clonotype turned up a few times. Unique molecular identifiers were used in preparing the TCRbeta library. TCRdb redid the calling of the PCR reads with MiXCR, one entry per CDR3 protein. The sample includes about 420,000 distinct CDR3 sequences, 9.5% to 13% of them seen just once. The CDR3 is made up of 13 amino acids. Trimming took 3 bases from V and 1 from J, leaving 9 bases between them. CDR1 and CDR2 (germline): DFQATT, SNEGSKA (reference sequence).

The sequence was collected from a human donor who donated a stem cell graft to a child with acute myeloid leukemia. The source material was PBMCs from the stem cell graft donor, sampled from the stem cell graft. This sequence joins TRBV20-1 and TRBJ2-5; D remains ambiguous. CDR3 DNA sequence: TGCAGTGCTAGTATTTCTGGCCAAGAGACCCAGTACTTC. Translated: CSASISGQETQYF.